Listed here are 31 T cell receptor beta chains from one sample, sequenced in a study of blood T cell repertoires in COVID-19. This table comes from immunoSEQ multiplex PCR, and its TCRdb copy is limited to in-frame clones, with some not included. The table records around 46,000 clones, 77% of them present only once. The sequencing sample was made of peripheral blood. These receptors were taken from a human donor with active or convalescent COVID-19. The donor label of this sample is uncertain.

This clone was recorded once. This chain connects TRBV24-1 to TRBJ1-6; no clear D. Trimming pared 3 bases from V and 7 bases from J, leaving 9 bases between. In germline, CDR1 is KGHDR, CDR2 SFDVKD. This CDR3 is built from 14 residues. CDR3 sequence (DNA): TGTGCCACCAGTGATGCCAGAACGAATTCACCCCTCCACTTT. Translating gives CATSDARTNSPLHF.

The chain carries TRBV7-2 and TRBJ1-3; D perhaps matches TRBD1 (5 bases). This CDR3 has 12 amino acids. The ends were cut back, 11 bases at V and 4 bases at J, with 12 bases in the middle. Looked up from germline, CDR1 is SGHTA and CDR2 is FQGNSA. CDR3: CASRRGGNTIYF. For the CDR3, the DNA is TGTGCCTCACGGAGGGGCGGAAACACCATATATTTT.

The chain employs TRBV6-1 and TRBJ1-4, with 7 bases aligning to TRBD1. The CDR3 covers 17 residues. The germline V gene has CDR1 MNHNS and CDR2 SASEGT. J gave up 0 bases and V 4 bases, and 8 bases lay outside the gene matches. CDR3 DNA: TGTGCCAGCAGTGGGTTTGGACAGGCTGCAACTAATGAAAAACTGTTTTTT. Its protein is CASSGFGQAATNEKLFF.

V usage is TRBV18 and J usage is TRBJ2-1, with 8 bases lining up with TRBD2. This CDR3 spans 15 amino acids. V lost 4 bases, J lost 7 bases, and 9 bases stayed unmatched. Germline V CDR1 and CDR2: KGHSH, LQKENI. The CDR3 here is CASSQIAGTGNEQFF. CDR3 sequence (DNA): TGTGCCAGCTCACAAATAGCGGGGACGGGTAATGAGCAGTTCTTC.

The chain is built from TRBV5-4 and TRBJ2-3; perhaps TRBD2 as D (5 bases). CDR3 size: 18 residues. Germline V gives CDR1 SGHNT, CDR2 YYREEE (reference sequence). The V gene lost 0 bases and the J gene lost 0 bases, with 17 bases spanning the gap. The CDR3 is CASSLGVVTGTSTDTQYF. The DNA of the CDR3 is TGTGCCAGCAGCTTGGGGGTGGTGACGGGAACTAGCACAGATACGCAGTATTTT.

The chain joins TRBV24-1 to TRBJ2-1; no reliable D call. Trimming stripped 9 bases from V and 4 bases from J, with 9 bases between. Germline lookup yields CDR1 KGHDR and CDR2 SFDVKD. The CDR3 spans 12 residues. The CDR3 DNA follows: TGTGCCACCTTGTCCCAGTACAATGAGCAGTTCTTC. Its translation is CATLSQYNEQFF.

This chain uses TRBV21-1 with TRBJ2-7; the D call TRBD1 from the table was never checked on the DNA. TRBV21-1 is described as a pseudogene. The CDR3 covers 17 residues. DNA for the CDR3: TGTGCCAGCAGCAAACCCCCCCCACCGGGACAGAGAAGGGAGCAGTACTTC. It translates to CASSKPPPPGQRREQYF.

This clone has only one observation. V usage is TRBV19 and J usage is TRBJ2-3; 7 bases agree with TRBD1. The germline V gene has CDR1 LNHDA and CDR2 SQIVND (reference sequence). The ends lost 2 bases at V and 5 bases at J; junction bases unmatched: 4. CDR3 size: 14 residues. The CDR3 bases are TGTGCCAGTAGTATAAGGGGGCCTGGAGATACGCAGTATTTT. Its translation: CASSIRGPGDTQYF. Looking up the rest from reference TRBV19 and TRBJ2-3 gives the full variable domain: DGGITQSPKYLFRKEGQNVTLSCEQNLNHDAMYWYRQDPGQGLRLIYYSQIVNDFQKGDIAEGYSVSREKKESFPLTVTSAQKNPTAFYLCASSIRGPGDTQYFGPGTRLTVL.

The rearrangement uses TRBV4-2 and TRBJ2-3; 10 bases are a match to TRBD2. The CDR3 loop spans 16 amino acids. Germline V gene sequence: CDR1 LGHNA, CDR2 YNFKEQ. V was pared by 0 bases and J by 5 bases, with 5 bases of the junction left unmatched. The CDR3 here is CASSQDGLAGVDTQYF. The CDR3 region has the DNA TGTGCCAGCAGCCAAGATGGGCTAGCGGGAGTAGATACGCAGTATTTT.

The chain carries TRBV2 and TRBJ1-1, with TRBD1 matching 9 bases. The ends lost 5 bases at V and 4 bases at J; junction bases unmatched: 2. Germline values: CDR1 SNHLY, CDR2 FYNNEI. The CDR3 has 13 residues. CDR3 sequence: CASSTGGGTEAFF. The CDR3 coding sequence is TGTGCCAGCAGTACAGGGGGCGGCACTGAAGCTTTCTTT.

The chain combines TRBV5-1 with TRBJ1-4; the match to TRBD1 covers 7 bases. This CDR3 has 16 residues. CDR1 and CDR2 from the germline V gene are SGHRS and YFSETQ. The V and J ends lost 3 bases and 4 bases, in that order; junction bases with no gene match: 9. CDR3 protein: CASSSVDRDSNEKLFF. The DNA for the CDR3 is TGCGCCAGCAGCTCGGTCGACCGGGACAGTAATGAAAAACTGTTTTTT.

This clone showed up just a few times. The V call is TRBV5-1, the J call TRBJ2-7; possibly TRBD1 for D (5 bases). The germline V gene encodes CDR1 SGHRS and CDR2 YFSETQ. The germline V and J ends were trimmed by 5 bases and 2 bases, with 17 bases remaining between them. The CDR3 is 15 amino acids. The DNA of the CDR3 is TGCGCCAGCAGTCGGGCCCTGGACACCCCCTACGAGCAGTACTTC. It is translated as CASSRALDTPYEQYF.

This chain links TRBV9 with TRBJ2-1; D may be TRBD2 (6 bases). The CDR3 sequence is 17 residues long. The ends were cut back, 0 bases at V and 1 base at J, with 14 bases in the middle. Germline values: CDR1 SGDLS, CDR2 YYNGEE. The CDR3 bases are TGTGCCAGCAGCGTAGTCCCGCGGGAAGGATCCTACAATGAGCAGTTCTTC. Its protein is CASSVVPREGSYNEQFF. Combining the CDR3 with reference TRBV9 and TRBJ2-1 gives the whole variable domain DSGVTQTPKHLITATGQRVTLRCSPRSGDLSVYWYQQSLDQGLQFLIQYYNGEERAKGNILERFSAQQFPDLHSELNLSSLELGDSALYFCASSVVPREGSYNEQFFGPGTRLTVL.

V is TRBV6-5 and J is TRBJ1-4; TRBD1 might be the D (5 bases). The V gene's germline CDR1 is MNHEY and CDR2 SVGAGI. V gave up 7 bases and J gave up 5 bases, with 14 bases separating them. This CDR3 is 14 amino acids long. The CDR3 loop reads CASTLGGGNEKLFF. CDR3 sequence (DNA): TGTGCCAGCACCCTGGGCGGGGGGAATGAAAAACTGTTTTTT.

V is TRBV28 and J is TRBJ1-1, with D hard to call. This CDR3 contains 14 residues. Trimming cost V 4 bases and J 8 bases, with 17 bases left between them. The germline gives CDR1 MDHEN, CDR2 SYDVKM. The CDR3 sequence: CASSSTGGPYEAFF. DNA of the CDR3: TGTGCCAGCAGTTCCACCGGCGGGCCCTACGAAGCTTTCTTT.

The count of this clone is one. The rearrangement uses TRBV4-2 and TRBJ1-4; 9 bases fit TRBD1. The CDR3 runs 16 residues. Germline trimming cut 3 bases from V and 5 bases from J; bases unmatched to any gene: 7. CDR1 and CDR2 from the germline V gene are LGHNA and YNFKEQ. This chain's CDR3 is CASSQEHRGLNEKLFF. Here the CDR3 DNA reads TGTGCCAGCAGCCAGGAACACAGGGGGCTAAATGAAAAACTGTTTTTT.

The count of this clone is one. The V call is TRBV4-2, the J call TRBJ2-1, with 10 bases lining up with TRBD2. The CDR3 runs 16 residues. Per germline, CDR1 LGHNA and CDR2 YNFKEQ. Germline trimming cut 1 base from V and 3 bases from J; bases unmatched to any gene: 3. CDR3: CASSQGRLAGYNEQFF. For the CDR3, the DNA is TGTGCCAGCAGCCAAGGGAGACTAGCGGGCTACAATGAGCAGTTCTTC.

The V and J genes are TRBV19 and TRBJ2-2; tentatively, D is TRBD2 (5 bases). Germline lookup yields CDR1 LNHDA and CDR2 SQIVND (reference sequence). This CDR3 has 12 amino acids. V lost 5 bases to trimming and J lost 6 bases, with 7 bases between them. For the CDR3, the DNA is TGTGCCAGTAGTTATAGCGCCGGGGAGCTGTTTTTT. Its protein is CASSYSAGELFF.

The gene calls are TRBV4-2 and TRBJ1-2; 10 bases fit TRBD1. In germline, CDR1 is LGHNA, CDR2 YNFKEQ. With V trimmed by 0 bases and J by 13 bases, 8 bases remained unmatched. This CDR3 has 14 residues. The CDR3 DNA reads as TGTGCCAGCAGCCAAGAACGGGACAGGGGCCCTCCCACCTTC. Residues: CASSQERDRGPPTF.

The rearrangement joins TRBV9 to TRBJ2-5; D is ambiguous. Per germline, CDR1 SGDLS and CDR2 YYNGEE. Trimming left V 2 bases short and J 4 bases short, with 18 bases between. The length of the CDR3 is 16 residues. CDR3 nucleotides: TGTGCCAGCAGCGTCTCGGTCTCACTCACGGGAGAGACCCAGTACTTC. Its protein is CASSVSVSLTGETQYF.

The V gene is TRBV4-1, the J gene TRBJ2-1, with a possible D match to TRBD2 (6 bases). The length of the CDR3 is 14 residues. Trimming left V 1 base short and J 8 bases short, with 12 bases between. The V gene's germline CDR1 is MGHRA and CDR2 YSYEKL. CDR3 sequence: CASSQGISGDEQFF. CDR3 DNA: TGCGCCAGCAGCCAAGGCATTTCGGGGGATGAGCAGTTCTTC.

The V and J genes are TRBV3-1 (or the pseudogene TRBV3-2) and TRBJ2-4, with D unresolved. The germline V and J ends were trimmed by 1 base and 7 bases, with 11 bases remaining between them. The CDR3 extends over 14 amino acids. Germline CDR1 LGHDT, CDR2 YNNKEL (reference sequence). CDR3 nucleotide sequence: TGTGCCAGCAGCCAAGCCGCTAGTGGGAACATTCAGTACTTC. Its protein product is CASSQAASGNIQYF.

Here the CDR3 reads CASSTGLADTQYF. In DNA form, the CDR3 reads TGTGCCAGCAGCACGGGACTAGCGGATACGCAGTATTTT. The chain employs TRBV7-3 and TRBJ2-3; 10 bases match TRBD2. Germline V gives CDR1 SGHTA, CDR2 FQGTGA. The CDR3 extends over 13 amino acids. V trimming: 5 bases; J trimming: 6 bases; junction bases outside the gene matches: 2. Based on the CDR3 plus reference TRBV7-3 and TRBJ2-3, the full variable domain is GAGVSQTPSNKVTEKGKYVELRCDPISGHTALYWYRQSLGQGPEFLIYFQGTGAADDSGLPNDRFFAVRPEGSVSTLKIQRTERGDSAVYLCASSTGLADTQYFGPGTRLTVL.

The chain recombines TRBV12-3 or TRBV12-4 with TRBJ1-5; D gene unclear. This CDR3 is built from 13 residues. V was pared by 5 bases and J by 1 base, with 6 bases between. The CDR3 nucleotides read TGTGCCAGCAGTCCCGGGAGCAATCAGCCCCAGCATTTT. Translation gives CASSPGSNQPQHF.

This chain joins TRBV4-1 and TRBJ2-1; a weak D match, TRBD2 (5 bases). Deletions cut 4 bases from V and 0 bases from J, with 10 bases between. In germline, CDR1 is MGHRA, CDR2 YSYEKL. The CDR3 is 15 residues long. The CDR3 here is CASSPDYNSYNEQFF. In nucleotides, the CDR3 is TGCGCCAGCAGCCCAGACTATAACTCCTACAATGAGCAGTTCTTC.

This clone has a single count. The V and J genes are TRBV5-1 and TRBJ2-7; 14 bases match TRBD2. V trimming: 4 bases; J trimming: 4 bases; junction bases outside the gene matches: 7. Germline lookup yields CDR1 SGHRS and CDR2 YFSETQ. This CDR3 comprises 16 residues. The CDR3 DNA reads TGCGCCAGCAGCCCCGGGACTAGCGGGAGTGGGTACGAGCAGTACTTC. Its translation: CASSPGTSGSGYEQYF. Full variable domain (remainder filled in from reference TRBV5-1 and TRBJ2-7): KAGVTQTPRYLIKTRGQQVTLSCSPISGHRSVSWYQQTPGQGLQFLFEYFSETQRNKGNFPGRFSGRQFSNSRSEMNVSTLELGDSALYLCASSPGTSGSGYEQYFGPGTRLTVT.

V and J are TRBV29-1 and TRBJ1-1; D is perhaps TRBD1 (5 bases). The CDR3 sequence is 12 residues long. V lost 7 bases to trimming and J lost 2 bases, with 11 bases between them. Germline CDR1 and CDR2: SQVTM and ANQGSEA. The CDR3 bases are TGCAGCGCAGCTCAGGGAAACACTGAAGCTTTCTTT. This gives the protein CSAAQGNTEAFF.

This clone came up many times. The CDR3 protein is CASSQTGPQSPLHF. For the CDR3, the DNA is TGTGCCAGCAGCCAGACAGGGCCACAGTCACCCCTCCACTTT. The V and J genes are TRBV7-3 and TRBJ1-6; 7 bases line up with TRBD1. The ends lost 5 bases at V and 10 bases at J; junction bases unmatched: 8. Per germline, CDR1 SGHTA and CDR2 FQGTGA. This CDR3 has 14 amino acids.

This clone has just a few counts. V and J are TRBV28 and TRBJ1-2, with a possible D match to TRBD1 (5 bases). The V gene's germline CDR1 is MDHEN and CDR2 SYDVKM. The CDR3 spans 16 residues. Trimming stripped 1 base from V and 0 bases from J, with 12 bases between. The CDR3 nucleotides read TGTGCCAGCAGTTTATTCAGGGCCGAAGCTAACTATGGCTACACCTTC. Encoded protein: CASSLFRAEANYGYTF.

The chain employs TRBV11-2 and TRBJ2-1, with 12 positions matching TRBD2. CDR3 length equals 16 residues. In germline, CDR1 is SGHAT, CDR2 FQNNGV. V lost 1 base and J lost 2; bases outside the gene matches: 0. The CDR3 region is CASSLGLAGAYNEQFF. CDR3 nucleotides: TGTGCCAGCAGCTTAGGACTAGCGGGGGCCTACAATGAGCAGTTCTTC.

The chain uses TRBV2 and TRBJ1-5; the D is unclear. V was trimmed by 7 bases and J by 3 bases, leaving 16 bases between them. CDR1 is SNHLY, CDR2 FYNNEI, per germline. The CDR3 is 15 amino acids. Here the CDR3 reads CASKPSPVVNQPQHF. The DNA for the CDR3 is TGTGCCAGCAAGCCGAGCCCGGTCGTCAATCAGCCCCAGCATTTT.